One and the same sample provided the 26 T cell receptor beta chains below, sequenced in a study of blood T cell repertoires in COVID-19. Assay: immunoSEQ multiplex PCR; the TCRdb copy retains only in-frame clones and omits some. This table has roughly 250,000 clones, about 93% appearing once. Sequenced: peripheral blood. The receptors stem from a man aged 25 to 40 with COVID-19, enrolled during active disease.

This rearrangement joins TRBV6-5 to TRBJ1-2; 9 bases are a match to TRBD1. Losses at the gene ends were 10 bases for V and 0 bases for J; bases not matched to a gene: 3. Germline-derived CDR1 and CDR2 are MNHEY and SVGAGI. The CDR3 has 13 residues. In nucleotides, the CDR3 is TGTGCCATCCGGGACAGGGCTAACTATGGCTACACCTTC. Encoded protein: CAIRDRANYGYTF.

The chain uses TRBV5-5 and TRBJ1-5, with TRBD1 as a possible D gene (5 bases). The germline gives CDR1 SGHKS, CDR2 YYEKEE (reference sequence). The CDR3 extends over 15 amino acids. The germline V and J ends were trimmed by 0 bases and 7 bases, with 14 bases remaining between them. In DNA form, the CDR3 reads TGTGCCAGCAGCTTGGTGGGACGGGCGGGACAGCCCCAGCATTTT. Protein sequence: CASSLVGRAGQPQHF.

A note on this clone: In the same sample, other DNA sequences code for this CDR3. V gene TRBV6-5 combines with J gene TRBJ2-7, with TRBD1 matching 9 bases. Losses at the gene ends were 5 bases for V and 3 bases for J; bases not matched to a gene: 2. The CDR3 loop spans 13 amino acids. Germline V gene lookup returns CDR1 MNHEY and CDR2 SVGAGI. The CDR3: CASSRDRVYEQYF. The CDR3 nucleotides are TGTGCCAGCAGTAGGGACAGGGTCTACGAGCAGTACTTC.

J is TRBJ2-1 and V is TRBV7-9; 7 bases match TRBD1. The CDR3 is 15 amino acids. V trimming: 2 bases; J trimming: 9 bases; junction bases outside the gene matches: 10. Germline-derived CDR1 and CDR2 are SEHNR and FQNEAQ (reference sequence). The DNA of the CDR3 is TGTGCCAGCAGCTTAAGGGGGCCCACTGGGGGTGAGCAGTTCTTC. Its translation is CASSLRGPTGGEQFF.

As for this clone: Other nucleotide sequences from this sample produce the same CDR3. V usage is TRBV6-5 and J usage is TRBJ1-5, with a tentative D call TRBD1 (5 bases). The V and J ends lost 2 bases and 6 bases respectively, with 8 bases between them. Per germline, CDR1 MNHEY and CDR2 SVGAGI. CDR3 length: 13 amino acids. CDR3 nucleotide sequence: TGTGCCAGCAGTTACGGGGGGAGTCAGCCCCAGCATTTT. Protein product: CASSYGGSQPQHF.

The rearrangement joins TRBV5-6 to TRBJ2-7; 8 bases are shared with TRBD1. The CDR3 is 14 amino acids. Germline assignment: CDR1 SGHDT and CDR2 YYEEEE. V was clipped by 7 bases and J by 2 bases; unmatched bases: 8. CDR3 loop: CASWGTGVAYEQYF. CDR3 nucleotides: TGTGCCAGCTGGGGGACAGGCGTCGCCTACGAGCAGTACTTC.

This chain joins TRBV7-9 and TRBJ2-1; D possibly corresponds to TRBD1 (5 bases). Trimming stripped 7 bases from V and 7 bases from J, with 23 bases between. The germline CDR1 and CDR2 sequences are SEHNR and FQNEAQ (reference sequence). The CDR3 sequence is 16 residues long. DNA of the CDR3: TGTGCCAGCACCGCCCAACAGGTGTGGTCGTTGAATGAGCAGTTCTTC. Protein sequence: CASTAQQVWSLNEQFF.

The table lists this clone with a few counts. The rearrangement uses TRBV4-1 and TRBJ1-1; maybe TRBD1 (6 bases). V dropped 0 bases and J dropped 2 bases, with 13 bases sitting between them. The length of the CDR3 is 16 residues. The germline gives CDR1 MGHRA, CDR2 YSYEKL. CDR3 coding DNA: TGCGCCAGCAGCCAAGACCCGACAGGAACAAACACTGAAGCTTTCTTT. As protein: CASSQDPTGTNTEAFF.

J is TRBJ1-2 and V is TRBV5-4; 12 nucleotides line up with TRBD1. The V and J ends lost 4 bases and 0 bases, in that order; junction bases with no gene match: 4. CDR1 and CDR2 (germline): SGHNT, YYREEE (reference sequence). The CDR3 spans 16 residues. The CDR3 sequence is CASSGGTGGANYGYTF. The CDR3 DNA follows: TGTGCCAGCAGCGGCGGGACAGGGGGCGCTAACTATGGCTACACCTTC.

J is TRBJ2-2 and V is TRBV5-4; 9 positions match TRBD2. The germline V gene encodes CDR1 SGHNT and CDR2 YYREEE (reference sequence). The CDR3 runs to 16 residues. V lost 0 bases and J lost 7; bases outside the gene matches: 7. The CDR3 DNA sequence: TGTGCCAGCAGCTTGGTTCGCGGGGGGGCGGTCGGGGAGCTGTTTTTT. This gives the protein CASSLVRGGAVGELFF.

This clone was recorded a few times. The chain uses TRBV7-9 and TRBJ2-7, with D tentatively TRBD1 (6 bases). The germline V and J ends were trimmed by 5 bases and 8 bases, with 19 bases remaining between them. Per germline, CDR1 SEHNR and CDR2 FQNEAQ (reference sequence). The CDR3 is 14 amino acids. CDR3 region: CASSVGEGRDKQYF. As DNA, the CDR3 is TGTGCCAGCAGCGTAGGGGAAGGCAGGGACAAGCAGTACTTC. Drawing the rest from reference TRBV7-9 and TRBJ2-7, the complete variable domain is DTGVSQNPRHKITKRGQNVTFRCDPISEHNRLYWYRQTLGQGPEFLTYFQNEAQLEKSRLLSDRFSAERPKGSFSTLEIQRTEQGDSAMYLCASSVGEGRDKQYFGPGTRLTVT.

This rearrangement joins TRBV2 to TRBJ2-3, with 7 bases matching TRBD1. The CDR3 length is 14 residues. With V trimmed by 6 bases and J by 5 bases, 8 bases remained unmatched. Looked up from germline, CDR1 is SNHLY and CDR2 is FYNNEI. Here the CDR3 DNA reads TGTGCCAGCAGCTTAAGGGGACAGCAAGATACGCAGTATTTT. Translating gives CASSLRGQQDTQYF.

CDR3 loop: CASSDYSGGTYEQYF. The CDR3 region has the DNA TGCGCCAGCAGTGATTATAGCGGGGGGACCTACGAGCAGTACTTC. The genes are TRBV10-1 and TRBJ2-7; TRBD2 matches at 10 bases. The V and J ends lost 3 bases and 2 bases, in that order; junction bases with no gene match: 4. CDR3 length equals 15 residues. The germline CDR1 and CDR2 sequences are WNHNN and SYGVQD (reference sequence).

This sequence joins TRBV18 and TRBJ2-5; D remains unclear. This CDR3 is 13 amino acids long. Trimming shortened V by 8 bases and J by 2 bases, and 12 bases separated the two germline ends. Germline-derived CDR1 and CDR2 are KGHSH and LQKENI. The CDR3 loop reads CASTTLNQETQYF. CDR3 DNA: TGTGCCAGCACCACGCTAAATCAAGAGACCCAGTACTTC.

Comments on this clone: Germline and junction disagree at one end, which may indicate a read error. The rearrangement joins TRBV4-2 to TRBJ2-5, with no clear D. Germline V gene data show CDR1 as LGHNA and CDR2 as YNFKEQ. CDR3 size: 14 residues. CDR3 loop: CASSQAGSQETQYF. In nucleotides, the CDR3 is TGTGCCAGCAGTCAAGCTGGCTCCCAAGAGACCCAGTACTTC.

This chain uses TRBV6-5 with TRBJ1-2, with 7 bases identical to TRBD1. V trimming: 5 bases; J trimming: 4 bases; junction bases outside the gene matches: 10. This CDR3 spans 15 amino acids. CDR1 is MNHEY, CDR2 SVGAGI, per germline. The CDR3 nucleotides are TGTGCCAGCAGTCCCACGACAGGGAGGTTCTATGGCTACACCTTC. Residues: CASSPTTGRFYGYTF.

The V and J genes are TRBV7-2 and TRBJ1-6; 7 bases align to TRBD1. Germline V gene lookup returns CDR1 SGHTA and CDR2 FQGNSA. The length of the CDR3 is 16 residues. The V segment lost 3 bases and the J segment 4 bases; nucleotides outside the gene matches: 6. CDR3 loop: CASSFQGGQYNSPLHF. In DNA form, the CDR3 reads TGTGCCAGCAGCTTCCAAGGGGGACAGTATAATTCACCCCTCCACTTT.

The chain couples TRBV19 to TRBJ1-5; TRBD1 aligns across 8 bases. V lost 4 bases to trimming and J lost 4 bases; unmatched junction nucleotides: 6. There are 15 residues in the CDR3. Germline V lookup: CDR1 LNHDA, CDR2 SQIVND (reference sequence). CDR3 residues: CASSRGTGINQPQHF. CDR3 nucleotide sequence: TGTGCCAGTAGTAGAGGGACAGGCATTAATCAGCCCCAGCATTTT.

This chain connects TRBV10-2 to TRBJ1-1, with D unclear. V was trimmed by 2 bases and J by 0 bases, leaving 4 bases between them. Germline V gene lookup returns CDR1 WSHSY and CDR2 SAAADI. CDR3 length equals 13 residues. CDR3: CASSETVNTEAFF. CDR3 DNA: TGCGCCAGCAGTGAGACTGTGAACACTGAAGCTTTCTTT.

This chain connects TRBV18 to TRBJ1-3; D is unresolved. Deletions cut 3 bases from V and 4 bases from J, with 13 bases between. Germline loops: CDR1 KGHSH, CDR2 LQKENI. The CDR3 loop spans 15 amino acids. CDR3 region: CASSPGVEGGNTIYF. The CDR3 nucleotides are TGTGCCAGCTCACCCGGGGTTGAGGGCGGAAACACCATATATTTT. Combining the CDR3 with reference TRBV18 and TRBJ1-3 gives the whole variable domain NAGVMQNPRHLVRRRGQEARLRCSPMKGHSHVYWYRQLPEEGLKFMVYLQKENIIDESGMPKERFSAEFPKEGPSILRIQQVVRGDSAAYFCASSPGVEGGNTIYFGEGSWLTVV.

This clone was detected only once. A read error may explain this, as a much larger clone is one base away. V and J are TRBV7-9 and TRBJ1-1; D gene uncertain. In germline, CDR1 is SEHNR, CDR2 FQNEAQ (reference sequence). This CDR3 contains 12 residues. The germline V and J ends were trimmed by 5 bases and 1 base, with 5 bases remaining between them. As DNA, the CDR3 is TGTGCCAGCAGCGAACAGAACACTGAAGCTTTCTTT. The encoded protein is CASSEQNTEAFF.

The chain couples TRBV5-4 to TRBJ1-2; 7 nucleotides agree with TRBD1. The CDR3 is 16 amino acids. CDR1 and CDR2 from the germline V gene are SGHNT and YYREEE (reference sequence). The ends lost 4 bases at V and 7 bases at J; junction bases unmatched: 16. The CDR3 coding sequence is TGTGCCAGCAGCGACCAAACAGGGGTGCATTATTCTGGCTACACCTTC. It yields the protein CASSDQTGVHYSGYTF.

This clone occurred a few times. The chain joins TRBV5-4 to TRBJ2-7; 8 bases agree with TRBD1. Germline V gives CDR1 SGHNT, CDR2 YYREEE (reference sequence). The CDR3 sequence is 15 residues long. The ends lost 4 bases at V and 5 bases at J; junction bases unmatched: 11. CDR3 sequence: CASSRAETGDHEQYF. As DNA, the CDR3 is TGTGCCAGCAGCCGGGCCGAGACAGGGGACCACGAGCAGTACTTC.

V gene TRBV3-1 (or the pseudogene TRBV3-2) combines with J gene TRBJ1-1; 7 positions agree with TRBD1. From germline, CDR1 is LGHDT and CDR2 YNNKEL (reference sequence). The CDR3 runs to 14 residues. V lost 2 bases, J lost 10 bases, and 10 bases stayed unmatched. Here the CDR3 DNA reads TGTGCCAGCAGCCAATCCGACAGGGCGGCTGCAGCTTTCTTT. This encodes CASSQSDRAAAAFF.

The CDR3 DNA follows: TGTGCCAGCAGGCCAGACAGGGGGCTTGGCTACACCTTC. Translating it yields CASRPDRGLGYTF. V usage is TRBV6-5 and J usage is TRBJ1-2; 10 nucleotides agree with TRBD1. V dropped 6 bases and J dropped 7; count of bases not matched to a gene: 5. The CDR3 is made up of 13 amino acids. The germline V gene has CDR1 MNHEY and CDR2 SVGAGI.

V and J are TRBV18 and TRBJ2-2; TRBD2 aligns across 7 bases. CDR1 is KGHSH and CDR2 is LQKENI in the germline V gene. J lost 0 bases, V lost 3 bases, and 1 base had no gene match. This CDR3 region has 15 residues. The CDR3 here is CASSPGGTNTGELFF. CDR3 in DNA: TGTGCCAGCTCACCGGGGGGGACGAACACCGGGGAGCTGTTTTTT.